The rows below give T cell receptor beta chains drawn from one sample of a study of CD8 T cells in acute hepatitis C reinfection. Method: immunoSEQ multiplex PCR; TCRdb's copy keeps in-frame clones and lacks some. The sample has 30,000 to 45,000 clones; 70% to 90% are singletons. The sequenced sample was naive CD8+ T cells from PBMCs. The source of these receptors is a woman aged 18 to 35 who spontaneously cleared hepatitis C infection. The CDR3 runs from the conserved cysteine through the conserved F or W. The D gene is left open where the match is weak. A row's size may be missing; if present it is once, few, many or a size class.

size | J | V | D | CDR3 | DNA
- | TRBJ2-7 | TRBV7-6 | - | CASSLTESSYEQYF | TGTGCCAGCAGCTTAACAGAAAGCTCCTACGAGCAGTACTTC
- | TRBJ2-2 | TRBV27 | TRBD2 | CASSSASRISGRTGAGELFF | TGTGCCAGCAGTTCCGCCTCCCGTATAAGCGGGAGAACCGGGGCCGGGGAGCTGTTTTTT
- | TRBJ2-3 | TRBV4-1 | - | CASSRTRAITDTQYF | TGCGCCAGCAGCCGAACTAGGGCGATCACAGATACGCAGTATTTT
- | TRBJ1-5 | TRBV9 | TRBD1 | CASSVTGGYQPQHF | TGTGCCAGCAGCGTAACAGGGGGCTATCAGCCCCAGCATTTT
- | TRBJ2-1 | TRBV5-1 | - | CASSLGLEGRIVFF | TGCGCCAGCAGCTTGGGTTTGGAGGGAAGGATCGTGTTCTTC
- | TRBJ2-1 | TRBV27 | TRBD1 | CASNRQGNYNEQFF | TGTGCCAGCAACAGACAGGGTAACTACAATGAGCAGTTCTTC
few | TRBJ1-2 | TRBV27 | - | CASSLLGNKNYGYTF | TGTGCCAGCAGTTTACTAGGGAACAAGAACTATGGCTACACCTTC
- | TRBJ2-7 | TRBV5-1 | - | CASSPWTASEQYF | TGCGCCAGCAGCCCGTGGACCGCCAGCGAGCAGTACTTC
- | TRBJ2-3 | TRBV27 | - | CASSLEGTDTQYF | TGTGCCAGCAGTTTAGAGGGCACAGATACGCAGTATTTT
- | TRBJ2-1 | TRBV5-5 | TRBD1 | CASSLAGTGNNEQFF | TGTGCCAGCAGCTTGGCCGGGACAGGGAACAATGAGCAGTTCTTC
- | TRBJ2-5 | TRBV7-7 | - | CASSLVSGEETQYF | TGTGCCAGCAGCTTAGTATCAGGTGAAGAGACCCAGTACTTC
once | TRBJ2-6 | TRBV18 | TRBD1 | CASSHTIGGDVSGANVLTF | TGTGCCAGCTCACACACGATAGGGGGCGATGTCTCTGGGGCCAACGTCCTGACTTTC
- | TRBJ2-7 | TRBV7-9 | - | CASSLVGRQAYEQYF | TGTGCCAGCAGCTTAGTGGGACGGCAAGCCTACGAGCAGTACTTC
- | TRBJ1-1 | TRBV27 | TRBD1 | CASSLYKGADTEAFF | TGTGCCAGCAGTTTATATAAGGGGGCGGACACTGAAGCTTTCTTT
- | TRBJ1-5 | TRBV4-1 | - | CASSQVGSNQPQHF | TGCGCCAGCAGCCAAGTTGGTAGCAATCAGCCCCAGCATTTT
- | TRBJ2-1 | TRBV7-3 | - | CASSFETGNEQFF | TGTGCCAGCAGCTTCGAGACAGGCAATGAGCAGTTCTTC
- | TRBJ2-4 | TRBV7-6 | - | CASSLGPGGAKNIQYF | TGTGCCAGCAGCTTAGGGCCGGGCGGAGCCAAAAACATTCAGTACTTC
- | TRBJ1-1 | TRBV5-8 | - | CASSLFLSGLNTEAFF | TGTGCCAGCAGCTTGTTTCTATCGGGCTTAAACACTGAAGCTTTCTTT
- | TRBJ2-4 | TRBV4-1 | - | CASSLSTLAKNIQYF | TGCGCCAGCAGCCTTAGTACCCTAGCCAAAAACATTCAGTACTTC
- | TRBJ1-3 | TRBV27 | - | CASISDGSSGNTIYF | TGTGCCAGCATATCAGACGGGAGCTCTGGAAACACCATATATTTT
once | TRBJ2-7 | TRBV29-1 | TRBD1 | CSVDTDRGDLYEQYF | TGCAGCGTTGATACCGACAGGGGCGATCTCTACGAGCAGTACTTC
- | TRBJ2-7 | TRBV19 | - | CASSSGRPYEQYF | TGTGCCAGTAGTAGCGGTAGGCCCTACGAGCAGTACTTC
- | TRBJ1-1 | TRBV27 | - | CAVFVPAGQNTEAFF | TGTGCCGTATTCGTACCGGCAGGGCAGAACACTGAAGCTTTCTTT
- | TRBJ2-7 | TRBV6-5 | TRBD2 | CASSLSGSIYEQYF | TGTGCCAGCAGCCTTAGCGGGAGCATCTACGAGCAGTACTTC
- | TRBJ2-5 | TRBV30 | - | CAWTRNGQAKETQYF | TGTGCCTGGACGAGAAACGGACAAGCCAAGGAGACCCAGTACTTC
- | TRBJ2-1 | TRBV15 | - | CATSRVGEAGTMQFF | TGTGCCACCAGCAGGGTAGGAGAAGCCGGGACAATGCAGTTCTTC
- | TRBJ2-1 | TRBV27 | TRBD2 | CASSHLAGGPVEQFF | TGTGCCAGCAGTCACCTAGCGGGAGGGCCCGTTGAGCAGTTCTTC
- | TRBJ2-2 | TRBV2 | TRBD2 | CATGGSYTGELFF | TGTGCCACCGGCGGGAGCTACACCGGGGAGCTGTTTTTT
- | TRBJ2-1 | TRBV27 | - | CASSFGQPVNNEQFF | TGTGCCAGCAGTTTCGGACAGCCCGTTAACAATGAGCAGTTCTTC
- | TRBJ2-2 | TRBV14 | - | CASSQDRDSYGELFF | TGTGCCAGCAGCCAAGATCGTGATAGCTACGGGGAGCTGTTTTTT
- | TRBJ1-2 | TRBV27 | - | CASSARTDPHYGYTF | TGTGCCAGCAGTGCCCGGACAGACCCCCACTATGGCTACACCTTC
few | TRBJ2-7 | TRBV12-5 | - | CASQGRSYEQYF | TGTGCTAGTCAGGGACGGAGCTACGAGCAGTACTTC
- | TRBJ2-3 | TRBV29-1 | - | CSVESGSSLPTDTQYF | TGCAGCGTTGAATCTGGGTCGTCTTTGCCCACAGATACGCAGTATTTT
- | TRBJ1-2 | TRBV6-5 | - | CASSWTQEGGHGYTF | TGTGCCAGCAGTTGGACTCAGGAGGGGGGGCATGGCTACACCTTC
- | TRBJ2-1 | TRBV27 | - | CASSLYTLPPGNEQFF | TGTGCCAGCAGCTTGTACACACTCCCACCGGGCAATGAGCAGTTCTTC
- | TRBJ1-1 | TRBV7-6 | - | CASSQPGTGGEAFF | TGTGCCAGCAGCCAGCCCGGGACGGGGGGTGAAGCTTTCTTT
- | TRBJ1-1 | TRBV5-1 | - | CASSPGHMNTEAFF | TGCGCCAGCAGCCCCGGACATATGAACACTGAAGCTTTCTTT
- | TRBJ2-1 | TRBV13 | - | CASSLTELPKFF | TGTGCCAGCAGCTTAACGGAGCTCCCCAAGTTCTTC
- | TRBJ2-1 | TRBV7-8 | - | CASRDSRNEQFF | TGTGCCAGCAGAGATAGCAGGAATGAGCAGTTCTTC
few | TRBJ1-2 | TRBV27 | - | CASSLSVGQGYGYTF | TGTGCCAGCAGTTTATCGGTAGGACAAGGCTATGGCTACACCTTC
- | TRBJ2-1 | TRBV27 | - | CASSSDPGNEQFF | TGTGCCAGCAGTTCCGACCCAGGAAATGAGCAGTTCTTC
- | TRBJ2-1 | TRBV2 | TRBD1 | CASSEARQGANEQFF | TGTGCCAGCAGTGAAGCGAGACAGGGGGCCAATGAGCAGTTCTTC
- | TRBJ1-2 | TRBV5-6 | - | CASSLGYGYTF | TGTGCCAGCAGCTTGGGCTATGGCTACACCTTC
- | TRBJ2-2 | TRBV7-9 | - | CASSDRNTGELFF | TGTGCCAGCTCTGACAGGAACACCGGGGAGCTGTTTTTT
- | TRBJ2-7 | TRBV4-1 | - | CASRDFGTLGEQYF | TGCGCCAGCAGGGACTTTGGAACATTGGGGGAGCAGTACTTC
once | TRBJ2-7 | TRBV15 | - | CATSSRSNEQYF | TGTGCCACCAGCTCGCGGAGTAACGAGCAGTACTTC
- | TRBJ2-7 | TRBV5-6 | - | CASSLSPPKIGEQYF | TGTGCCAGCAGCTTGTCTCCTCCCAAAATAGGCGAGCAGTACTTC
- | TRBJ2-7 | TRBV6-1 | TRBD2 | CASSTSGYEQYF | TGTGCCAGCTCAACTAGCGGCTACGAGCAGTACTTC
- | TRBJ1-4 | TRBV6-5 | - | CASSVNTNEKLFF | TGTGCCTCATCGGTGAACACTAATGAAAAACTGTTTTTT
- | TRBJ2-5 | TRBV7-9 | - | CASTLVEEAEETQYF | TGTGCCAGCACCCTAGTAGAGGAGGCCGAAGAGACCCAGTACTTC
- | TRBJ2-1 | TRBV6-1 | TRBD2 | CASSANIAGRLHNEQFF | TGTGCCAGCAGTGCAAATATAGCGGGCCGCCTACACAATGAGCAGTTCTTC
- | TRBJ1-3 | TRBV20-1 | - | CGMGFGNTIYF | TGCGGGATGGGGTTTGGAAACACCATATATTTT
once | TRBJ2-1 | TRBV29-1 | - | CSVVSVGEQFF | TGCAGCGTAGTATCAGTAGGTGAGCAGTTCTTC